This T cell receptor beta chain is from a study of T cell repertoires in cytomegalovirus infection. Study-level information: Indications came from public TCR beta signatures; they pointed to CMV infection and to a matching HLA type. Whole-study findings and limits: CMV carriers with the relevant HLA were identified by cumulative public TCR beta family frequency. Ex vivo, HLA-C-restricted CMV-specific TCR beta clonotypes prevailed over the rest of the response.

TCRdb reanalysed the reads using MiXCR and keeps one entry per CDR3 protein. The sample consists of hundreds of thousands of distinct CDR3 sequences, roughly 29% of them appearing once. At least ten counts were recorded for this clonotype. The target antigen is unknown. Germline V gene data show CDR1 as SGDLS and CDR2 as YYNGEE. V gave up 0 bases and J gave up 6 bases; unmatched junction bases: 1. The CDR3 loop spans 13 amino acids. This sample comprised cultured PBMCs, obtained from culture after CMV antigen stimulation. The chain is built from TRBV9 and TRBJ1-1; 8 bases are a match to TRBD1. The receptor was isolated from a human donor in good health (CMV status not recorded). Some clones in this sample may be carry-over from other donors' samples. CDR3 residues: CASSVGTGSEAFF. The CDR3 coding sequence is TGTGCCAGCAGCGTAGGGACAGGGTCTGAAGCTTTCTTT. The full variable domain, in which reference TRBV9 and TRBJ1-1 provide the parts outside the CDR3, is DSGVTQTPKHLITATGQRVTLRCSPRSGDLSVYWYQQSLDQGLQFLIQYYNGEERAKGNILERFSAQQFPDLHSELNLSSLELGDSALYFCASSVGTGSEAFFGQGTRLTVV.